This TCR beta chain originates from a study of vaccination and CD4 T cells after COVID-19. This sample's time point: late sampling 161 to 241 days after vaccination in three convalescent patients. This sample's treatment: roughly 11-day PBMC culture with coronavirus spike peptide pools or control peptides (ViraFEST assay). The CDR3 is 16 residues long. Per the germline V gene, CDR1 is SEHNR and CDR2 is FQNEAQ (reference sequence). After removal of 4 bases from V and 1 base from J, the junction contained 7 bases not matched to a gene. The assay that was used to sequence DNA from cultured CD4+ T cells was the Oncomine TCR Beta short-read assay. MiXCR, applied by TCRdb to the PCR reads, yields one record per CDR3 protein. The data show around 25,000 distinct CDR3 sequences, roughly 33% seen once. In regard to this clonotype: Its antigen is not identified.

The sequence was collected from a human donor who had recovered from COVID-19. Specimen: CD4+ T cells from blood, cultured in vitro, collected about 7 months after SARS-CoV-2 vaccination. The V and J genes are TRBV7-9 and TRBJ2-3; 8 nucleotides match TRBD2. The chain's CDR3 is CASSYPSGGGTDTQYF. DNA for the CDR3: TGTGCCAGCAGCTACCCCTCGGGGGGGGGCACAGATACGCAGTATTTT.